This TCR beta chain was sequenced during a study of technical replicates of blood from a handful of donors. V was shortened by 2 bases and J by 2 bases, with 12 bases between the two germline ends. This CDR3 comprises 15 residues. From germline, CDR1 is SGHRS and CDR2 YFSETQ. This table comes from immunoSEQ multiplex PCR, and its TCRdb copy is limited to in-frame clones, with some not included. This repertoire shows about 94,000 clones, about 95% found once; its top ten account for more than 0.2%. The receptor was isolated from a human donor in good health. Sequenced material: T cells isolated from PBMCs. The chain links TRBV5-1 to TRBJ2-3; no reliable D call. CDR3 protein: CASSLTPPNTDTQYF. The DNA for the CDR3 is TGCGCCAGCAGCTTAACCCCACCTAACACAGATACGCAGTATTTT.